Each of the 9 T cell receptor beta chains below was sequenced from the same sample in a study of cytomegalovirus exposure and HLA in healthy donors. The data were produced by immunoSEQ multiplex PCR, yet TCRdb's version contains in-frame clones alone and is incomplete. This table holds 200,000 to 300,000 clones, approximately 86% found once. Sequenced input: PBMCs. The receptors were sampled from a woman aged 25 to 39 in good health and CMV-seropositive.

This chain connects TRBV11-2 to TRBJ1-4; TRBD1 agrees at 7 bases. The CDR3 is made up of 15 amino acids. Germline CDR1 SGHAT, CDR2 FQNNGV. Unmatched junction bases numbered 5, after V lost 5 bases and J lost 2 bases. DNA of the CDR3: TGTGCCAGCAGCGAGACAGGGTTGACTAATGAAAAACTGTTTTTT. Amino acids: CASSETGLTNEKLFF.

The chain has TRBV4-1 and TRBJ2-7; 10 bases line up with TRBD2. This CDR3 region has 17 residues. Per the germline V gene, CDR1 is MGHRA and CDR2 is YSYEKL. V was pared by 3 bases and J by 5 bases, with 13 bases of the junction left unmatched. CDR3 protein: CASSHVLAGLPQDEQYF. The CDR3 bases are TGCGCCAGCAGCCATGTACTAGCGGGACTTCCCCAAGACGAGCAGTACTTC.

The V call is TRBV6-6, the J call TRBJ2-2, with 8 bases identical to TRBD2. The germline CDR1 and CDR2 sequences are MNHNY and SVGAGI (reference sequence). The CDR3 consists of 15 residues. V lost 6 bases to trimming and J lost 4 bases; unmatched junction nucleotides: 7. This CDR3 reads CASSPAGGFTGELFF. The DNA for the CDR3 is TGTGCCAGCAGCCCCGCGGGGGGTTTCACCGGGGAGCTGTTTTTT.

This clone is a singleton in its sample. This CDR3 reads CASSSIAGGPTDTQYF. In DNA form, the CDR3 reads TGTGCCAGCAGTTCGATAGCGGGAGGGCCAACAGATACGCAGTATTTT. The chain uses TRBV28 and TRBJ2-3; 11 bases agree with TRBD2. CDR1 is MDHEN and CDR2 is SYDVKM in the germline V gene. J gave up 3 bases and V 4 bases, and 6 bases lay outside the gene matches. The CDR3 loop spans 16 amino acids.

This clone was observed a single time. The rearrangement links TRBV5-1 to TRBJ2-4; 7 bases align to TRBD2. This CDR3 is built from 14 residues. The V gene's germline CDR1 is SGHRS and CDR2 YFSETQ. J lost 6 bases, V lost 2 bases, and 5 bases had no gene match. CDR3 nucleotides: TGCGCCAGCAGCTTCGGGGCTAGCGGAAACATTCAGTACTTC. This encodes CASSFGASGNIQYF.

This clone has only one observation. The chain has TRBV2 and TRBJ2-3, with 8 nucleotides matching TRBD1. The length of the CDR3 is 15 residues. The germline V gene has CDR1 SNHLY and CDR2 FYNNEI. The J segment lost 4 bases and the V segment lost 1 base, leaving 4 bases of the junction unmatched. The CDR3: CASSEDRGKADTQYF. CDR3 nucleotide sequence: TGTGCCAGCAGTGAAGACAGGGGGAAGGCAGATACGCAGTATTTT.

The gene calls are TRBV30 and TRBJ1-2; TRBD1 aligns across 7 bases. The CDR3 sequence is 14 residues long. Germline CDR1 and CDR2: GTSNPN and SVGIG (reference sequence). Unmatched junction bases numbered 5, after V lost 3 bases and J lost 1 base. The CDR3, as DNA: TGTGCCTGGAGAAGACAGGGAATTAACTATGGCTACACCTTC. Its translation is CAWRRQGINYGYTF.

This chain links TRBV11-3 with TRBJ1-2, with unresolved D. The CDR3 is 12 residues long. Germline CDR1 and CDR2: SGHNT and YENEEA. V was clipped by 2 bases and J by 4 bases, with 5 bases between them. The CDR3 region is CASSLYTYGYTF. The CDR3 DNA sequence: TGTGCCAGCAGCTTATACACCTATGGCTACACCTTC.

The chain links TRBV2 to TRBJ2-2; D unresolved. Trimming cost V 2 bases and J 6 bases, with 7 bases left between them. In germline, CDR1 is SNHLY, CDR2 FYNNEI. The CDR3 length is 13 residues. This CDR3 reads CASSELGPGELFF. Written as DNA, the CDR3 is TGTGCCAGCAGTGAACTAGGTCCCGGGGAGCTGTTTTTT.